Detailed here is one T cell receptor (beta chain). Its specificity is unknown. Every TCR beta cDNA library bore unique molecular identifiers. Input amounts of 1 to 10 million T cells were used. These gave about 500,000 cDNA molecules, so each molecule approximated one T cell. One entry per CDR3 protein, called by TCRdb with MiXCR from the PCR reads. The sample consists of about 810,000 distinct CDR3 sequences, roughly 50% of them appearing once. The data were taken from a study of post-analysis software for immune sequencing data. Overall study results and limits: Among roughly 5 TRBV segments more frequent in patients than controls were TRBV5-6, TRBV5-1 and TRBV20-1.

V was clipped by 3 bases and J by 6 bases, with 15 bases between them. CDR1 LNHNV and CDR2 YYDKDF come from the germline V gene (reference sequence). This CDR3 region has 14 residues. This TCR derives from a girl aged 10-17 years with multiple sclerosis. The rearrangement links TRBV15 to TRBJ2-7; no definite D call. Sequencing was performed on blood. The CDR3 spells CATSSAKTSLEQYF. The DNA of the CDR3 is TGTGCCACCAGCAGCGCAAAAACCTCACTCGAGCAGTACTTC.